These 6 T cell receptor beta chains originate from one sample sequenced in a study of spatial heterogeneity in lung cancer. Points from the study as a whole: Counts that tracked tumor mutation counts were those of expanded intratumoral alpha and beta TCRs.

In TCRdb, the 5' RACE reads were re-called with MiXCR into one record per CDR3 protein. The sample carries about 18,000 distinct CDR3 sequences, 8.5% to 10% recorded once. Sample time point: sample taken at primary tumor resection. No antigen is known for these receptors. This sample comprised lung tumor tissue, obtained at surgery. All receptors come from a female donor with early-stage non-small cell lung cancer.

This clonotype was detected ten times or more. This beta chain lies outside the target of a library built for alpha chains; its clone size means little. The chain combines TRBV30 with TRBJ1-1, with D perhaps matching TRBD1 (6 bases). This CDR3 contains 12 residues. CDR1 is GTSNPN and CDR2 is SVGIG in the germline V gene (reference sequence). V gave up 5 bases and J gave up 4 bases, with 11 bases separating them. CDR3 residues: CAWGRGTTEAFF. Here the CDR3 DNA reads TGTGCCTGGGGGAGGGGGACCACTGAAGCTTTCTTT.

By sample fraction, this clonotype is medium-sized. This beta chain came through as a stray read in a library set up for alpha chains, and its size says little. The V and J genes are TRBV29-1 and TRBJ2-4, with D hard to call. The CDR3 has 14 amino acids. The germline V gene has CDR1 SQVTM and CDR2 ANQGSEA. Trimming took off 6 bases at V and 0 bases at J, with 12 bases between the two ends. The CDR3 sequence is CSVRTGQAKNIQYF. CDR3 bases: TGCAGCGTCCGTACCGGGCAAGCCAAAAACATTCAGTACTTC.

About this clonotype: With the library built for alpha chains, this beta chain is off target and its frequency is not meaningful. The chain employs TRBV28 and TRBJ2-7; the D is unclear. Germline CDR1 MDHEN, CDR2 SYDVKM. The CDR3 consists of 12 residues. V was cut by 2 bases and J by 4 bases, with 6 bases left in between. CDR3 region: CASSLVGYEQYF. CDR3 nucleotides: TGTGCCAGCAGTTTAGTCGGGTACGAGCAGTACTTC.

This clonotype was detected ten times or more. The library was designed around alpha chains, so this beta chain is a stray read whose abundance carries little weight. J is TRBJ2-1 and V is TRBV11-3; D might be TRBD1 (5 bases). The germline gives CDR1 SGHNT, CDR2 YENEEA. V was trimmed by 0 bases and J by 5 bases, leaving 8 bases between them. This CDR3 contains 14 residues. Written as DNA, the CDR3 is TGTGCCAGCAGCTTAGATTCCAGGGACAATGAGCAGTTCTTC. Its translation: CASSLDSRDNEQFF. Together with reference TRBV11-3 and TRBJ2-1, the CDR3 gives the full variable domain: EAGVVQSPRYKIIEKKQPVAFWCNPISGHNTLYWYLQNLGQGPELLIRYENEEAVDDSQLPKDRFSAERLKGVDSTLKIQPAELGDSAVYLCASSLDSRDNEQFFGPGTRLTVL.

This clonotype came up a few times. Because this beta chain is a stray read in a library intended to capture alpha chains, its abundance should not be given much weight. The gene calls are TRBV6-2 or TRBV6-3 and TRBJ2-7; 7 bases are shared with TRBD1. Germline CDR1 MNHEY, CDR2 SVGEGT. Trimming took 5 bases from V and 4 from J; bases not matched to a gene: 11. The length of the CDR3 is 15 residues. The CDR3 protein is CASSTGTVVKYEQYF. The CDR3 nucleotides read TGTGCCAGCAGTACTGGGACAGTCGTTAAGTACGAGCAGTACTTC.

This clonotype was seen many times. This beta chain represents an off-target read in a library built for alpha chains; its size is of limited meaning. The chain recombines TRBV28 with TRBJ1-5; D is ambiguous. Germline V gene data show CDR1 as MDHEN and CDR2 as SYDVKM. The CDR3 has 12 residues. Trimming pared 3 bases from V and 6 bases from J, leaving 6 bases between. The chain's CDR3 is CASSFLRQPQHF. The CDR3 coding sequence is TGTGCCAGCAGTTTCCTACGTCAGCCCCAGCATTTT.